This section outlines one T cell receptor (beta chain) sequence together with its context. Its cognate antigen is unknown. The CDR3 totals 12 residues. Germline CDR1 is SNHLY and CDR2 is FYNNEI. V was clipped by 4 bases and J by 4 bases, with 4 bases between them. These data come from a study of T-cell memory formation after mild COVID-19. Study-level information: Largely donor-specific sequence clusters came from two donors.

TCRdb passed the 5' RACE reads through MiXCR, listing each CDR3 protein once. There are 150,000 to 200,000 distinct CDR3 sequences in the sample; 10% to 15% occur only once, and 2.5% to 4% lies in the top ten. Study-wide results and caveats: Cross-reactive memory appears to have joined, as suggested by some responding clones showing up in pre-infection memory.

Input material: PBMCs or a T cell subset sorted from them (not recorded which). The chain joins TRBV2 to TRBJ2-2; D is ambiguous. The sequence came from a man between 18 and 29 years old who had mild COVID-19 (a few samples of this study predate the infection). Cell type and time point are not known. CDR3 in DNA: TGTGCCAGCAGTGCGTTCACCGGGGAGCTGTTTTTT. Amino acids: CASSAFTGELFF. The full variable domain, with the rest looked up from reference TRBV2 and TRBJ2-2, is EPEVTQTPSHQVTQMGQEVILRCVPISNHLYFYWYRQILGQKVEFLVSFYNNEISEKSEIFDDQFSVERPDGSNFTLKIRSTKLEDSAMYFCASSAFTGELFFGEGSRLTVL.